The 6 T cell receptor beta chains reported below all come from one sample, sequenced in a study of blood T cell repertoires in COVID-19. Assay used: immunoSEQ multiplex PCR; TCRdb lists only in-frame clones, some missing. The sample carries around 250,000 clones, 70% to 90% recorded once. Sequencing was carried out using peripheral blood. The receptors stem from a man in his 60s who had recovered from COVID-19.

Concerning this clone: Other DNA sequences of this sample code for an identical CDR3. The J gene is TRBJ2-7, the V gene TRBV27; 9 bases are a match to TRBD1. Germline values: CDR1 MNHEY, CDR2 SMNVEV (reference sequence). The CDR3 sequence is 15 residues long. J lost 3 bases, V lost 4 bases, and 7 bases had no gene match. CDR3 coding DNA: TGTGCCAGCAGTTCCACCGGGACAGGGAGCTACGAGCAGTACTTC. Protein sequence: CASSSTGTGSYEQYF.

The chain uses TRBV4-1 and TRBJ2-1; no clear D. Deletions cut 1 base from V and 2 bases from J, with 9 bases between. The CDR3 totals 15 residues. CDR1 MGHRA and CDR2 YSYEKL come from the germline V gene. The CDR3 is CASSQAVGAYNEQFF. CDR3 nucleotide sequence: TGCGCCAGCAGCCAAGCCGTGGGCGCCTACAATGAGCAGTTCTTC.

The rearrangement uses TRBV7-9 and TRBJ2-7; 8 bases map to TRBD2. Trimming cost V 5 bases and J 6 bases; bases outside gene matches: 9. The CDR3 runs to 14 residues. Germline CDR1 is SEHNR and CDR2 is FQNEAQ (reference sequence). The CDR3 loop reads CASSPMGLGGEQYF. The CDR3 nucleotides read TGTGCCAGCAGCCCGATGGGACTAGGCGGCGAGCAGTACTTC.

This sequence joins TRBV7-3 and TRBJ2-7, with a possible D match to TRBD2 (6 bases). This CDR3 contains 15 residues. Germline V gene sequence: CDR1 SGHTA, CDR2 FQGTGA. V was shortened by 2 bases and J by 5 bases, with 16 bases between the two germline ends. The CDR3 is CASSLGGDGSHEQYF. CDR3 nucleotides: TGTGCCAGCAGCTTAGGAGGGGATGGTTCCCACGAGCAGTACTTC.

The chain links TRBV24-1 to TRBJ1-1; TRBD1 matches 8 bases. The CDR3 has 13 amino acids. CDR1 is KGHDR, CDR2 SFDVKD, per germline. The junction had 5 bases not matched to a gene; V was cut back by 7 bases and J by 5 bases. The CDR3 bases are TGTGCCACCAGCGCTAACAGGGGGACTGAAGCTTTCTTT. It codes for CATSANRGTEAFF.

V and J are TRBV6-5 and TRBJ2-7, with D possibly being TRBD1 (6 bases). CDR1 is MNHEY, CDR2 SVGAGI, per germline. There are 14 residues in the CDR3. V was trimmed by 6 bases and J by 0 bases, leaving 12 bases between them. The CDR3 bases are TGTGCCAGCAGGGACAGAGGGCGCTCCTACGAGCAGTACTTC. As protein: CASRDRGRSYEQYF.